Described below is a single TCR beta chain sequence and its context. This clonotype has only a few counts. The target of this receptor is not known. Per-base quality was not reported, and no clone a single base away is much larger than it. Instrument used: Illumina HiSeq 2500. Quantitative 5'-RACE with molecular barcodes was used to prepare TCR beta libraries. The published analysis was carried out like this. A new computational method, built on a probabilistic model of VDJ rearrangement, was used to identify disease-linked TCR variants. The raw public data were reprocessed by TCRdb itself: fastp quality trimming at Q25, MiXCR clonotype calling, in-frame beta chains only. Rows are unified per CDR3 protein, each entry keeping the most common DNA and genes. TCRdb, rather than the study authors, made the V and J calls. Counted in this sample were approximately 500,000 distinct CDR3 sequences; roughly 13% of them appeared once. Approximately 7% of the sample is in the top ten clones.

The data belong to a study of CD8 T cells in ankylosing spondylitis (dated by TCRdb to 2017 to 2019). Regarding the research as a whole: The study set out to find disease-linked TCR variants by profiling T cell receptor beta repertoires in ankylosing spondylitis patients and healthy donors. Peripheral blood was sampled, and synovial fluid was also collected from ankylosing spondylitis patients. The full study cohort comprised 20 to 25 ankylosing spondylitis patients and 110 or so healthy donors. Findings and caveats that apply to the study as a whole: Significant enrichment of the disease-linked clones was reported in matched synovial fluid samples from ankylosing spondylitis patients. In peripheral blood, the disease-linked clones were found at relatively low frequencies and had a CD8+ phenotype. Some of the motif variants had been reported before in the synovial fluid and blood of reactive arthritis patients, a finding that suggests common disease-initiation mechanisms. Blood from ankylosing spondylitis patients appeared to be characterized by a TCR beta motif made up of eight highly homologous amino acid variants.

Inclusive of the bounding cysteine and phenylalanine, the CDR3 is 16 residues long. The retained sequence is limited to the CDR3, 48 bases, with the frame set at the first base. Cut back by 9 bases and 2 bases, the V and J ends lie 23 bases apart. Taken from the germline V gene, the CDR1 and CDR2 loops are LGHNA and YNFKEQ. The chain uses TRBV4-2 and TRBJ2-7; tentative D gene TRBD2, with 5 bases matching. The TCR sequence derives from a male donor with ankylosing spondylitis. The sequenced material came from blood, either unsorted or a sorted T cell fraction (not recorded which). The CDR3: CASSFLGSTLTYEQYF. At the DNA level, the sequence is TGTGCCAGTTCCTTCTTGGGGAGTACTTTGACCTACGAGCAGTACTTC.